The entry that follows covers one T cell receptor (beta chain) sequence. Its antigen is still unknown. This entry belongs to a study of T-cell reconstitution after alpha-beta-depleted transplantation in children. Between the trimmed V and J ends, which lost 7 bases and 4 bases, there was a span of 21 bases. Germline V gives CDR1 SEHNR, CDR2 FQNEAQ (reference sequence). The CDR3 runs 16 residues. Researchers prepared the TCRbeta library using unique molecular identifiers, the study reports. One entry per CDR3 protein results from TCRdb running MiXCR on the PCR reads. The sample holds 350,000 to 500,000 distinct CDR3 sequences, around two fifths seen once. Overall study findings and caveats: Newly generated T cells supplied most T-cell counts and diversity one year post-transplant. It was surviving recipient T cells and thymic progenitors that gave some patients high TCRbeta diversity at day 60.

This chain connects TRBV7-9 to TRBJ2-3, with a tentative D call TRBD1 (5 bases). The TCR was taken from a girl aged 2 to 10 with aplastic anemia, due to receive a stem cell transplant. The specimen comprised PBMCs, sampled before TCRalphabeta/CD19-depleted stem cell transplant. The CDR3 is CASTLGPRQRADTQYF. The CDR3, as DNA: TGTGCCAGCACTTTGGGGCCGCGACAGCGAGCAGATACGCAGTATTTT.